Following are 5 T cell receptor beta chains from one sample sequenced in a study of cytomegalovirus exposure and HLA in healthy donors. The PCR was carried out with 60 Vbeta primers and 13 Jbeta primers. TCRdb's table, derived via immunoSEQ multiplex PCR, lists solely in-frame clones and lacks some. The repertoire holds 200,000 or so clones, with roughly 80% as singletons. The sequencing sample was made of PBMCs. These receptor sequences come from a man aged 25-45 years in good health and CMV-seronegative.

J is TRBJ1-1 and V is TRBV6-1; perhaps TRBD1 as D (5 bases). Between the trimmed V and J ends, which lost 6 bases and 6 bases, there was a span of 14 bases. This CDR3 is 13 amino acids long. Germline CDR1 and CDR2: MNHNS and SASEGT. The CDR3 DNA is TGTGCCAGCAGCCTTCGCGGGGGGGCTGAAGCTTTCTTT. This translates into CASSLRGGAEAFF.

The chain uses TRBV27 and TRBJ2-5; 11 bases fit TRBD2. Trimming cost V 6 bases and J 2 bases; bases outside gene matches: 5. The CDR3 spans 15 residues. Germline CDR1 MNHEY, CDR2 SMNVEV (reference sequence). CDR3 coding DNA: TGTGCCAGCAGATTAGCGGGGGGGAAACAAGAGACCCAGTACTTC. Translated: CASRLAGGKQETQYF.

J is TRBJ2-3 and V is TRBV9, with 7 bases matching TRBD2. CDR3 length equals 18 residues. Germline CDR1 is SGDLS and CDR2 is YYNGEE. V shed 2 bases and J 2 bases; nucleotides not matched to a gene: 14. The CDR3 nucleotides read TGTGCCAGCAGCGTGCGCCCCAGCTCCGGGGGGACCACAGATACGCAGTATTTT. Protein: CASSVRPSSGGTTDTQYF.

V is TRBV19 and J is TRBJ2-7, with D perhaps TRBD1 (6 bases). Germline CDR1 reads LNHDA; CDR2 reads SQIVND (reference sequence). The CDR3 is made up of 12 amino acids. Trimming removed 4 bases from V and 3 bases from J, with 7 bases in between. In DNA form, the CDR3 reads TGTGCCAGTAGTAAGGACAGCTACGAGCAGTACTTC. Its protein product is CASSKDSYEQYF.

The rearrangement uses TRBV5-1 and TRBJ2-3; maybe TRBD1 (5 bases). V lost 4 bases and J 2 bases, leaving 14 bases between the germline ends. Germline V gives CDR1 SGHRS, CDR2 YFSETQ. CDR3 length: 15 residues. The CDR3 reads CASSLTGFNTDTQYF. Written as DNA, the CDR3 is TGCGCCAGCAGCCTAACAGGATTTAACACAGATACGCAGTATTTT.